This T cell receptor (beta chain) stems from a study of CD8 T cells in Susac syndrome. Overall study results and limits: Individuals included in the TCR sequencing and HLA analysis were acknowledged by the study to be relatively few in number.

The CDR3 consists of 16 residues. The V gene's germline CDR1 is MNHNY and CDR2 SVGAGI (reference sequence). Trimming removed 6 bases at V and 11 bases at J, with 28 bases between. RNA in amounts of about 0.5 to 1 ug was reverse transcribed with random hexamers. An immunoSEQ multiplex PCR generated amplified TCR beta CDR3 products spanning 54 Vbeta and 13 Jbeta. A single record per CDR3 protein comes from TCRdb applying MiXCR to the immunoSEQ multiplex PCR reads. The sample shows about 210,000 distinct CDR3 sequences, roughly 96% of them seen only once. Notes on this clonotype: Its antigen remains unidentified.

The sequencing sample was made of CD4+ T cells from PBMCs. This sequence originates from a human donor with multiple sclerosis. The rearrangement joins TRBV6-6 to TRBJ1-1; a weak D match, TRBD1 (5 bases). The CDR3 loop is CASSPEHTGAHQGAFF. The CDR3 nucleotides read TGTGCCAGCAGCCCGGAGCACACCGGGGCCCACCAAGGGGCTTTCTTT.